The 17 T cell receptor delta chains below come from one sample, sequenced in a study of human gamma delta and Vdelta1 T cells (dated by TCRdb to 2016 to 2019). Library construction relied on PCR. TCRdb records Illumina MiSeq as the sequencer. Public reads were reanalyzed in TCRdb with CATT, and rows carrying the same DNA were merged afterwards. This sample has roughly 1,500 delta-chain clones in its table, and around 40% of those were observed once. The ten largest clones represent more than 5% of the sample. The sequenced sample consisted of Vdelta1 gamma-delta T cells from blood. Sample cell subset or site, as interpreted from the label and publication: Vd1+ T cells from peripheral blood. The receptors stem from a human donor in good health.

Only a few counts were recorded for this clone. There is no V gene call, and the J gene is TRDJ2. The CDR3 is 10 residues long. This CDR3 reads CSALTAQLFF. CDR3 coding DNA: TGTAGTGCTTTGACAGCACAACTCTTCTTT.

As concerns this clone: A much larger clonotype is one base distant, so this may be a read error. In the same sample, other DNA sequences code for this CDR3. This sequence joins TRDV1 and TRDJ1; a weak D match, TRDD3 (6 bases). The CDR3 runs to 21 residues. Germline CDR1 and CDR2: TSWWSYY and QGS. Trimming cost V 3 bases and J 2 bases, with 31 bases left between them. Written as DNA, the CDR3 is TGTGCTCTTGGGGAGAGGGGCCTACAACTCCCCCCGTGGGGGGGAACCGATAAACTCATCTTT. Protein: CALGERGLQLPPWGGTDKLIF.

This clone is deemed medium-sized. The chain employs TRDV1 and TRDJ1; 13 bases agree with TRDD3. The CDR3 consists of 24 residues. CDR1 is TSWWSYY and CDR2 is QGS in the germline V gene. Trimming cost V 1 base and J 8 bases; bases outside gene matches: 31. CDR3 in amino acids: CALGEPCLGLPQLLLGDTPGKLIF. The CDR3 bases are TGTGCTCTTGGGGAACCGTGCCTCGGCCTTCCTCAACTCTTACTGGGGGATACGCCGGGAAAACTCATCTTT.

As for this clone: A far larger clone is one base from this, pointing to a likely read error. The chain recombines TRDV1 with TRDJ1; no clear D gene. Germline loops: CDR1 TSWWSYY, CDR2 QGS. V lost 0 bases and J 0 bases, leaving 8 bases between the germline ends. This CDR3 region has 15 residues. In DNA form, the CDR3 reads TGTGCTCTTGGGGAACTAAGCTACCACACCGATAAACTCATCTTT. Translation gives CALGELSYHTDKLIF.

This clone is labeled large. This chain links TRDV1 with TRDJ1; 11 bases match TRDD3. The germline V gene has CDR1 TSWWSYY and CDR2 QGS. V was pared by 1 base and J by 1 base, with 17 bases of the junction left unmatched. This CDR3 is 21 amino acids long. CDR3 loop: CALGEPNPPLLGDICTDKLIF. CDR3 nucleotides: TGTGCTCTTGGGGAACCGAATCCCCCCCTACTGGGGGATATATGCACCGATAAACTCATCTTT.

Points on this clone: A far larger clone is only one base removed, so a read error is likely. This CDR3 is also generated by other DNA sequences in the sample. V is TRDV1 and J is TRDJ1, with 11 bases matching TRDD3. This CDR3 spans 22 amino acids. Germline V gene lookup returns CDR1 TSWWSYY and CDR2 QGS. For the CDR3, the DNA is TGTGCGCTTGGCGTCGACTTCCTACAGGTGGATGGGGGATACGCCTTGACCGATAAACTCATCTTT. Translating gives CALGVDFLQVDGGYALTDKLIF.

Notes on this clone: A much larger clonotype is one base distant, so this may be a read error. Other nucleotide sequences in the sample specify the same CDR3. This sequence joins TRDV1 and TRDJ1; TRDD3 matches 10 bases. The CDR3 has 20 amino acids. The V gene's germline CDR1 is TSWWSYY and CDR2 QGS. J was trimmed by 5 bases and V by 3 bases; bases with no gene match: 21. DNA for the CDR3: TGTGCTCTTGGGGACCCCCTTACTGGGGGATGGGAGGGGGTCGCAGATAAACTCATCTTT. It encodes CALGDPLTGGWEGVADKLIF.

Only one count was recorded for this clone. One base separates it from a far larger clone, so it is likely a read error. The identical CDR3 is also encoded by other nucleotide sequences in the sample. J is TRDJ1 and V is TRDV1; D perhaps matches TRDD3 (5 bases). The CDR3 contains 20 residues. V was shortened by 0 bases and J by 0 bases, with 23 bases between the two germline ends. Germline V gives CDR1 TSWWSYY, CDR2 QGS. This chain's CDR3 is CALGELGDYWGHKYTDKLIF. DNA of the CDR3: TGTGCTCTTGGGGAACTCGGTGACTATTGGGGACACAAATACACCGATAAACTCATCTTT.

A word on this clone: With a much larger clone just one base away, this may be a read error. The gene calls are TRDV1 and TRDJ1, with TRDD3 matching over 9 bases. The CDR3 runs to 24 residues. Germline lookup yields CDR1 TSWWSYY and CDR2 QGS. J was trimmed by 0 bases and V by 4 bases; bases with no gene match: 30. The CDR3 DNA follows: TGTGCTCTTGGGGCGACCCTCCCTGACTCGGTTCCTCTCTGGGGGATGCCCTACACCGATAAACTCATCTTT. Protein: CALGATLPDSVPLWGMPYTDKLIF.

Concerning this clone itself: Since a far larger clone is one base different, this is likely a read error. Other nucleotide sequences in the sample specify the same CDR3. The J gene is TRDJ1, the V gene TRDV1; TRDD3 matches 9 bases. The germline V gene encodes CDR1 TSWWSYY and CDR2 QGS. This CDR3 is built from 22 residues. The ends lost 0 bases at V and 1 base at J; junction bases unmatched: 21. The CDR3 is CALGELGYPGSGGGYATDKLIF. In DNA form, the CDR3 reads TGTGCTCTTGGGGAACTAGGCTACCCTGGGTCTGGTGGGGGATATGCCACCGATAAACTCATCTTT.

This clone was recorded only once. This likely reflects a read error, since a far larger clone is one base away. The rearrangement joins TRDV1 to TRDJ1; TRDD2 matches at 7 bases. The V gene end was trimmed by 3 bases and the J gene end by 0 bases; junction bases not matched to a gene: 10. The V gene's germline CDR1 is TSWWSYY and CDR2 QGS. This CDR3 region has 17 residues. The CDR3 DNA sequence: TGTGCTCTTGGGGAGTTCCTACAGCCAGCCGACACCGATAAACTCATCTTT. This gives the protein CALGEFLQPADTDKLIF.

Concerning this clone itself: A far larger clone is a single base away, which makes a read error likely. Within the sample, other DNA sequences also encode this same CDR3. The V and J genes are TRDV1 and TRDJ1, with 13 nucleotides matching TRDD3. From germline, CDR1 is TSWWSYY and CDR2 QGS. CDR3 length: 25 residues. The CDR3 DNA is TGTGCGCTTGGGGCTCAAAGGAGTTCCTATCGTACTGGGGGATACGCGCTGGGCCCTCCCGATAAACTCATCTTT. Protein sequence: CALGAQRSSYRTGGYALGPPDKLIF.

Concerning this clone: A far larger clone is a single base away, which makes a read error likely. Other DNA sequences in the same sample also yield this CDR3. The V call is TRDV1, the J call TRDJ1; the match to TRDD3 covers 11 bases. The CDR3 has 22 residues. CDR1 and CDR2 from the germline V gene are TSWWSYY and QGS. V shed 4 bases and J 0 bases; nucleotides not matched to a gene: 22. The CDR3 reads CALGVQFFLTGGYGPYTDKLIF. CDR3 sequence (DNA): TGTGCTCTTGGGGTCCAATTCTTCCTCACTGGGGGATATGGACCATACACCGATAAACTCATCTTT.

Within the sample, this clone is large (0.1 to 1%). Within the sample, other DNA sequences also encode this same CDR3. The rearrangement joins TRDV1 to TRDJ1, with 10 bases fitting TRDD3. V lost 3 bases to trimming and J lost 1 base; unmatched junction nucleotides: 35. This CDR3 has 26 residues. Germline CDR1 reads TSWWSYY; CDR2 reads QGS. CDR3 in amino acids: CALGESLPLPWNLGDTNGFFTDKLIF. The DNA for the CDR3 is TGTGCTCTTGGGGAGTCCCTCCCCCTTCCTTGGAATTTGGGGGATACAAACGGGTTCTTCACCGATAAACTCATCTTT.

By frequency in the sample, this clone is large. The chain employs TRDV1 and TRDJ1; 10 bases are a match to TRDD3. This CDR3 has 17 residues. Germline V lookup: CDR1 TSWWSYY, CDR2 QGS. Trimming took 0 bases from V and 1 from J; bases not matched to a gene: 5. The CDR3 DNA is TGTGCTCTTGGGGAACTTCATCGGGGGATACGCACCGATAAACTCATCTTT. Its protein product is CALGELHRGIRTDKLIF.

About this clone: This probably arose from a read error, given a far larger clone one base away. Other DNA variants within this sample encode the same CDR3. This chain uses TRDV1 with TRDJ1; TRDD3 aligns across 13 bases. The CDR3 is made up of 20 amino acids. Germline V gene lookup returns CDR1 TSWWSYY and CDR2 QGS. J was trimmed by 1 base and V by 2 bases; bases with no gene match: 13. The CDR3, as DNA: TGTGCTCTTGGGGAAGGGGGACGGTACTGGGGGATACGAGTCACCGATAAACTCATCTTT. Protein product: CALGEGGRYWGIRVTDKLIF.

Remarks on this clone: This probably arose from a read error, given a far larger clone one base away. Additional DNA sequences in this sample encode the identical CDR3. V usage is TRAV38-2/DV8 and J usage is TRDJ2, with D maybe TRDD3 (6 bases). V was trimmed by 0 bases and J by 4 bases, leaving 25 bases between them. Germline CDR1 is TSESDYY and CDR2 is QEAYKQQN. This CDR3 is 20 amino acids long. The CDR3: CAYRSVTYGRGKRRTAQLFF. The CDR3 nucleotides are TGTGCTTATAGGAGCGTAACCTACGGACGGGGGAAACGGCGGACAGCACAACTCTTCTTT. Drawing the rest from reference TRAV38-2/DV8 and TRDJ2, the complete variable domain is AQTVTQSQPEMSVQEAETVTLSCTYDTSESDYYLFWYKQPPSRQMILVIRQEAYKQQNATENRFSVNFQKAAKSFSLKISDSQLGDAAMYFCAYRSVTYGRGKRRTAQLFFGKGTQLIVEP.